Following are 19 T cell receptor beta chains from one sample sequenced in a study of blood T cell repertoires in COVID-19. The table came from immunoSEQ multiplex PCR; TCRdb's copy has only in-frame clones and leaves some out. The sample lists approximately 130,000 clones; around 83% were seen once. The source material was PBMCs or T cells enriched from blood (not recorded which). The receptor set was obtained from a man aged 25-45 years who had recovered from COVID-19.

This rearrangement joins TRBV6-5 to TRBJ2-7; 7 nucleotides match TRBD2. Germline V gene data show CDR1 as MNHEY and CDR2 as SVGAGI. V shed 5 bases and J 0 bases; nucleotides not matched to a gene: 4. The CDR3 sequence is 14 residues long. This CDR3 is CASSPTSVSYEQYF. The CDR3 nucleotides are TGTGCCAGCAGTCCAACTAGCGTCTCCTACGAGCAGTACTTC.

The count of this clone is one. The chain recombines TRBV29-1 with TRBJ1-5; D perhaps matches TRBD1 (6 bases). Germline V CDR1 and CDR2: SQVTM, ANQGSEA. The CDR3 totals 14 residues. V was pared by 7 bases and J by 6 bases, with 19 bases between. The CDR3 protein is CSAGDGDIGQPQHF. DNA for the CDR3: TGCAGCGCTGGGGACGGGGACATCGGTCAGCCCCAGCATTTT.

This clone was found once. The chain joins TRBV15 to TRBJ2-4, with D maybe TRBD1 (6 bases). There are 15 residues in the CDR3. Trimming removed 0 bases at V and 5 bases at J, with 11 bases between. The germline V gene has CDR1 LNHNV and CDR2 YYDKDF (reference sequence). The CDR3 reads CATSRDQRTENIQYF. In DNA, the CDR3 is TGTGCCACCAGCAGAGATCAGAGGACAGAAAACATTCAGTACTTC. Full variable domain (missing parts from reference TRBV15 and TRBJ2-4): DAMVIQNPRYQVTQFGKPVTLSCSQTLNHNVMYWYQQKSSQAPKLLFHYYDKDFNNEADTPDNFQSRRPNTSFCFLDIRSPGLGDTAMYLCATSRDQRTENIQYFGAGTRLSVL.

There are a few counts of this clone. The V call is TRBV19, the J call TRBJ1-2; possible D gene TRBD1, 5 bases. V gave up 5 bases and J gave up 6 bases, with 7 bases separating them. There are 11 residues in the CDR3. Germline CDR1 and CDR2: LNHDA and SQIVND (reference sequence). The CDR3 protein is CASSSGNGYTF. In DNA form, the CDR3 reads TGTGCCAGTAGTTCAGGGAATGGCTACACCTTC. Supplemented by reference TRBV19 and TRBJ1-2, the full variable domain reads DGGITQSPKYLFRKEGQNVTLSCEQNLNHDAMYWYRQDPGQGLRLIYYSQIVNDFQKGDIAEGYSVSREKKESFPLTVTSAQKNPTAFYLCASSSGNGYTFGSGTRLTVV.

A single count supports this clone. The chain recombines TRBV4-1 with TRBJ1-1; D might be TRBD1 (5 bases). The CDR3 extends over 15 amino acids. Germline-derived CDR1 and CDR2 are MGHRA and YSYEKL. Trimming removed 1 base at V and 5 bases at J, with 14 bases between. This CDR3 is CASSQVDSSGTEAFF. The CDR3 coding sequence is TGCGCCAGCAGCCAAGTTGACAGTAGCGGGACTGAAGCTTTCTTT.

The rearrangement links TRBV7-9 to TRBJ1-6, with TRBD1 matching over 9 bases. This CDR3 comprises 14 residues. J lost 7 bases, V lost 8 bases, and 6 bases had no gene match. CDR1 and CDR2 (germline): SEHNR, FQNEAQ (reference sequence). CDR3 in amino acids: CASAPGQGNSPLHF. DNA for the CDR3: TGTGCCAGCGCCCCGGGACAGGGAAATTCACCCCTCCACTTT.

The V call is TRBV19, the J call TRBJ2-5, with D possibly being TRBD2 (6 bases). The CDR3 spans 15 residues. Germline V CDR1 and CDR2: LNHDA, SQIVND (reference sequence). Trimming shortened V by 4 bases and J by 3 bases, and 15 bases separated the two germline ends. CDR3 loop: CASSKRLGLKETQYF. CDR3 nucleotides: TGTGCCAGTAGTAAAAGACTAGGGCTAAAAGAGACCCAGTACTTC.

CDR3 in DNA: TGTGCCAGCAGCGCGCGGAGTTTTGGAGGAAACACCATATATTTT. Its protein is CASSARSFGGNTIYF. The chain is built from TRBV7-9 and TRBJ1-3; no clear D gene. The CDR3 totals 15 residues. Trimming cost V 5 bases and J 4 bases, with 15 bases left between them. The V gene's germline CDR1 is SEHNR and CDR2 FQNEAQ (reference sequence).

The chain links TRBV24-1 to TRBJ2-7; tentatively, D is TRBD2 (7 bases). V lost 9 bases, J lost 3 bases, and 23 bases lay in between. Per germline, CDR1 KGHDR and CDR2 SFDVKD. This CDR3 has 16 residues. The CDR3 nucleotides read TGTGCCACCCCCTCCCAGGACGGCGGGGGCGACTACGAGCAGTACGTC. Translating gives CATPSQDGGGDYEQYV.

The chain carries TRBV24-1 and TRBJ2-2; TRBD1 is a possible D gene (6 bases). The germline V and J ends were trimmed by 6 bases and 6 bases, with 10 bases remaining between them. The CDR3 extends over 13 amino acids. From germline, CDR1 is KGHDR and CDR2 SFDVKD. CDR3 sequence reads: CATSPGAAGELFF. The DNA of the CDR3 is TGTGCCACCAGTCCAGGGGCAGCCGGGGAGCTGTTTTTT.

This sequence joins TRBV5-4 and TRBJ1-1, with D unresolved. Trimming left V 2 bases short and J 2 bases short, with 13 bases between. This CDR3 is built from 15 residues. CDR1 SGHNT and CDR2 YYREEE come from the germline V gene (reference sequence). CDR3 region: CASSFSQFSNTEAFF. In nucleotides, the CDR3 is TGTGCCAGCAGCTTCAGTCAATTTAGCAACACTGAAGCTTTCTTT.

The rearrangement links TRBV2 to TRBJ2-2, with D possibly TRBD2 on 6 matching bases. Trimming left V 7 bases short and J 6 bases short, with 15 bases between. CDR3 length: 14 residues. Germline loops: CDR1 SNHLY, CDR2 FYNNEI. CDR3 nucleotides: TGTGCCAGCATACTAGCCCACTATGCCGGGGAGCTGTTTTTT. This encodes CASILAHYAGELFF.

The chain links TRBV10-1 to TRBJ1-1; 9 nucleotides align to TRBD1. J gave up 3 bases and V 6 bases, and 8 bases lay outside the gene matches. Germline V gives CDR1 WNHNN, CDR2 SYGVQD (reference sequence). The CDR3 sequence is 15 residues long. CDR3 nucleotides: TGCGCCAGCAGAAGGGACAGGGAAGGGTACACTGAAGCTTTCTTT. The encoded protein is CASRRDREGYTEAFF.

The chain is built from TRBV19 and TRBJ2-2, with D maybe TRBD1 (5 bases). The V end lost 0 bases, the J end lost 4 bases, and 9 bases lay between the germline ends. This CDR3 has 15 amino acids. CDR1 is LNHDA, CDR2 SQIVND, per germline (reference sequence). Here the CDR3 reads CASSIEARATGELFF. The DNA of the CDR3 is TGTGCCAGTAGTATAGAGGCCAGGGCCACCGGGGAGCTGTTTTTT.

The V call is TRBV5-4, the J call TRBJ1-1; D possibly corresponds to TRBD1 (6 bases). The CDR3 is made up of 15 amino acids. Trimming pared 0 bases from V and 5 bases from J, leaving 14 bases between. CDR1 and CDR2 (germline): SGHNT, YYREEE (reference sequence). CDR3 in DNA: TGTGCCAGCAGCTTGGCTCGGGGGGCAGGAACTGAAGCTTTCTTT. It translates to CASSLARGAGTEAFF.

The chain carries TRBV2 and TRBJ2-1; a possible D gene is TRBD2 (5 bases). The CDR3 sequence is 14 residues long. Trimming took off 3 bases at V and 4 bases at J, with 10 bases between the two ends. Germline CDR1 and CDR2: SNHLY and FYNNEI. The CDR3 protein is CASSDIRGYNEQFF. CDR3 nucleotide sequence: TGTGCCAGCAGTGACATTCGGGGATACAATGAGCAGTTCTTC.

The rearrangement uses TRBV6-5 and TRBJ1-2; 8 nucleotides align to TRBD1. CDR1 and CDR2 from the germline V gene are MNHEY and SVGAGI. This CDR3 contains 14 residues. With V trimmed by 8 bases and J by 3 bases, 8 bases remained unmatched. DNA for the CDR3: TGTGCCAGCTTCGGGACAGGCGTTTACTATGGCTACACCTTC. This gives the protein CASFGTGVYYGYTF.

The J gene is TRBJ2-2, the V gene TRBV28; perhaps TRBD1 as D (6 bases). Germline-derived CDR1 and CDR2 are MDHEN and SYDVKM. This CDR3 has 13 residues. Trimming removed 9 bases from V and 6 bases from J, with 14 bases in between. The CDR3 DNA is TGTGCCAGTCTACAGGGCTCGGCCGGGGAGCTGTTTTTT. Translated, it gives CASLQGSAGELFF.

CDR3 region: CASSVGQGVGEAFF. DNA of the CDR3: TGTGCCAGCAGCGTAGGTCAGGGGGTGGGTGAAGCTTTCTTT. This chain uses TRBV9 with TRBJ1-1; 7 nucleotides align to TRBD1. V was pared by 0 bases and J by 7 bases, with 6 bases of the junction left unmatched. CDR1 is SGDLS and CDR2 is YYNGEE in the germline V gene. The CDR3 sequence is 14 residues long. The complete variable domain, with remaining parts taken from reference TRBV9 and TRBJ1-1, reads DSGVTQTPKHLITATGQRVTLRCSPRSGDLSVYWYQQSLDQGLQFLIQYYNGEERAKGNILERFSAQQFPDLHSELNLSSLELGDSALYFCASSVGQGVGEAFFGQGTRLTVV.